Described below is a single T cell receptor (beta chain) sequence and its context. The target of this receptor is not known. Base qualities are not provided; no much larger clone lies one nucleotide away. In the paper's terms, the treatment or condition label means: 15 to 20 received Ad26.COV2.S at low or high dose, single or two shots; roughly five received placebo; per-sample allocation not given. For vaccine and placebo recipients, the sequenced repertoires came from samples collected on day 63 after the first injection. Between 29 July and 7 August 2020, Cohort 1b enrolled fewer than 30 adults aged 18-55 years at one site in Boston, USA. Ad26.COV2.S consisted of a replication-incompetent adenovirus type 26 vector by which a prefusion-stabilized SARS-CoV-2 spike protein from the original Wuhan strain was expressed. Including the terminal cysteine and phenylalanine, the CDR3 comprises 14 residues. The DNA shown is the 42-base CDR3, in frame from base 1. CDR1 and CDR2 are read off the germline V gene as SGHNT and YENEEA. V is trimmed back by 5 bases and J by 9 bases, and the junction contains 10 bases that no gene match accounts for.

This record belongs to a study of Ad26.COV2.S vaccination and SARS-CoV-2 variants (dated by TCRdb to the early 2020s). Study-level background: Donors in the vaccine arm were drawn from COV1001, a multicentre, randomized, double-blind, placebo-controlled phase I-IIa trial testing Ad26.COV2.S in healthy adults. Ad26.COV2.S was administered intramuscularly at a dose of 5x10^10 or 1x10^11 viral particles, either as one shot or as two shots given 56 days apart. The specificity and breadth of SARS-CoV-2-reactive T cell receptors after Ad26.COV2.S vaccination were assessed by TCRbeta repertoire sequencing. The TCR-sequenced set comprised around 30 samples: about 19 Ad26.COV2.S vaccine recipients, 5 placebo recipients and 8 SARS-CoV-2 convalescent individuals. Trial participants were randomized into five groups of five: low-dose or high-dose Ad26.COV2.S given once or twice, or placebo on both occasions. Investigators remained blinded to trial group allocation during experiments and outcome assessment.

General conclusions and limits of the study: The authors noted that total T cell responses may have been underestimated by the TCR breadth and depth analyses. The study lacked the statistical power to compare responses across vaccine doses or regimens. Compared with placebo recipients, Ad26.COV2.S recipients showed higher spike-specific TCR breadth (P = 0.0014). Non-spike TCR breadth was comparable between vaccine and placebo recipients, consistent with the vaccine containing only spike. After vaccination, spike-specific CD8+ and CD4+ T cell responses were reported to show substantial breadth.

The immunoSEQ Assay was the method used to sequence TCRbeta CDR3 regions. After extraction, genomic DNA underwent amplification by bias-controlled multiplex PCR, followed by high-throughput sequencing. Under the source paper's analysis protocol: To quantify the absolute abundance of each unique TCRbeta CDR3 region, sequences were collapsed and filtered. Usable DNA was measured by amplifying reference genes present in all nucleated cells, and TCRbeta template counts were normalized to that usable DNA to estimate T cell fraction. Repertoire TCRs were annotated as SARS-CoV-2-specific by exact matching of V gene, CDR3 amino acid sequence and J gene to a known reactive TCR set. The reference SARS-CoV-2 TCR set was derived from MIRA and filtered for enrichment in COVID-19-positive ImmuneCODE repertoires, a step that removed public or cross-reactive TCRs. Based on the MIRA antigens, annotated TCRs were further analysed at the level of specific ORF or position within ORF. Breadth was defined as the number of annotated unique rearrangements divided by the total number of unique productive rearrangements, and depth was defined as the summed frequency of the annotated unique rearrangements. Group comparisons of TCR breadth used two-sided Wilcoxon rank-sum tests. TCRdb took over this immuneACCESS table, retaining in-frame rearrangements with V and J assigned. Such tables are incomplete; in checked studies, under half of the missing clones stem from an unresolved V gene, and the remainder is unexplained. V and J calls and clone size are those listed in that table; D and trimming were worked out from the DNA. The sample table contains under 550,000 clones; only one count was recorded for approximately 88% of them. Together, the top ten hold approximately 4% of the sample.

Here the chain combines TRBV11-3 and TRBJ1-1, with 9 bases aligning to TRBD1. The sequence was obtained from a person between 18 and 60 years old who received the Ad26.COV2.S COVID-19 vaccine or a placebo. This sample comprised peripheral blood, obtained in a trial of Ad26.COV2.S vaccine versus placebo. The DNA sequence is as follows: TGTGCCAGCAGCGCCGATGGGACAGGGCTACAAGCTTTCTTT. Translated, this is CASSADGTGLQAFF.